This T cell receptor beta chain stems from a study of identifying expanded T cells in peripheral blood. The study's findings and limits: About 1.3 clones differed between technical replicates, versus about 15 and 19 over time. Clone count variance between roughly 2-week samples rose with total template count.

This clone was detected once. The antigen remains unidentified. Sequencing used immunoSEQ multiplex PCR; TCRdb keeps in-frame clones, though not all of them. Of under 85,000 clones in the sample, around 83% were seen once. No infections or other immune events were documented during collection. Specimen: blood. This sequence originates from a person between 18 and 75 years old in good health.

The CDR3 is CSVEDLTYEQYF. The CDR3 DNA sequence: TGCAGCGTTGAAGATCTCACCTACGAGCAGTACTTC. V and J are TRBV29-1 and TRBJ2-7; no reliable D call. The V gene lost 0 bases and the J gene lost 2 bases, with 5 bases spanning the gap. CDR1 and CDR2 from the germline V gene are SQVTM and ANQGSEA. CDR3 size: 12 residues.